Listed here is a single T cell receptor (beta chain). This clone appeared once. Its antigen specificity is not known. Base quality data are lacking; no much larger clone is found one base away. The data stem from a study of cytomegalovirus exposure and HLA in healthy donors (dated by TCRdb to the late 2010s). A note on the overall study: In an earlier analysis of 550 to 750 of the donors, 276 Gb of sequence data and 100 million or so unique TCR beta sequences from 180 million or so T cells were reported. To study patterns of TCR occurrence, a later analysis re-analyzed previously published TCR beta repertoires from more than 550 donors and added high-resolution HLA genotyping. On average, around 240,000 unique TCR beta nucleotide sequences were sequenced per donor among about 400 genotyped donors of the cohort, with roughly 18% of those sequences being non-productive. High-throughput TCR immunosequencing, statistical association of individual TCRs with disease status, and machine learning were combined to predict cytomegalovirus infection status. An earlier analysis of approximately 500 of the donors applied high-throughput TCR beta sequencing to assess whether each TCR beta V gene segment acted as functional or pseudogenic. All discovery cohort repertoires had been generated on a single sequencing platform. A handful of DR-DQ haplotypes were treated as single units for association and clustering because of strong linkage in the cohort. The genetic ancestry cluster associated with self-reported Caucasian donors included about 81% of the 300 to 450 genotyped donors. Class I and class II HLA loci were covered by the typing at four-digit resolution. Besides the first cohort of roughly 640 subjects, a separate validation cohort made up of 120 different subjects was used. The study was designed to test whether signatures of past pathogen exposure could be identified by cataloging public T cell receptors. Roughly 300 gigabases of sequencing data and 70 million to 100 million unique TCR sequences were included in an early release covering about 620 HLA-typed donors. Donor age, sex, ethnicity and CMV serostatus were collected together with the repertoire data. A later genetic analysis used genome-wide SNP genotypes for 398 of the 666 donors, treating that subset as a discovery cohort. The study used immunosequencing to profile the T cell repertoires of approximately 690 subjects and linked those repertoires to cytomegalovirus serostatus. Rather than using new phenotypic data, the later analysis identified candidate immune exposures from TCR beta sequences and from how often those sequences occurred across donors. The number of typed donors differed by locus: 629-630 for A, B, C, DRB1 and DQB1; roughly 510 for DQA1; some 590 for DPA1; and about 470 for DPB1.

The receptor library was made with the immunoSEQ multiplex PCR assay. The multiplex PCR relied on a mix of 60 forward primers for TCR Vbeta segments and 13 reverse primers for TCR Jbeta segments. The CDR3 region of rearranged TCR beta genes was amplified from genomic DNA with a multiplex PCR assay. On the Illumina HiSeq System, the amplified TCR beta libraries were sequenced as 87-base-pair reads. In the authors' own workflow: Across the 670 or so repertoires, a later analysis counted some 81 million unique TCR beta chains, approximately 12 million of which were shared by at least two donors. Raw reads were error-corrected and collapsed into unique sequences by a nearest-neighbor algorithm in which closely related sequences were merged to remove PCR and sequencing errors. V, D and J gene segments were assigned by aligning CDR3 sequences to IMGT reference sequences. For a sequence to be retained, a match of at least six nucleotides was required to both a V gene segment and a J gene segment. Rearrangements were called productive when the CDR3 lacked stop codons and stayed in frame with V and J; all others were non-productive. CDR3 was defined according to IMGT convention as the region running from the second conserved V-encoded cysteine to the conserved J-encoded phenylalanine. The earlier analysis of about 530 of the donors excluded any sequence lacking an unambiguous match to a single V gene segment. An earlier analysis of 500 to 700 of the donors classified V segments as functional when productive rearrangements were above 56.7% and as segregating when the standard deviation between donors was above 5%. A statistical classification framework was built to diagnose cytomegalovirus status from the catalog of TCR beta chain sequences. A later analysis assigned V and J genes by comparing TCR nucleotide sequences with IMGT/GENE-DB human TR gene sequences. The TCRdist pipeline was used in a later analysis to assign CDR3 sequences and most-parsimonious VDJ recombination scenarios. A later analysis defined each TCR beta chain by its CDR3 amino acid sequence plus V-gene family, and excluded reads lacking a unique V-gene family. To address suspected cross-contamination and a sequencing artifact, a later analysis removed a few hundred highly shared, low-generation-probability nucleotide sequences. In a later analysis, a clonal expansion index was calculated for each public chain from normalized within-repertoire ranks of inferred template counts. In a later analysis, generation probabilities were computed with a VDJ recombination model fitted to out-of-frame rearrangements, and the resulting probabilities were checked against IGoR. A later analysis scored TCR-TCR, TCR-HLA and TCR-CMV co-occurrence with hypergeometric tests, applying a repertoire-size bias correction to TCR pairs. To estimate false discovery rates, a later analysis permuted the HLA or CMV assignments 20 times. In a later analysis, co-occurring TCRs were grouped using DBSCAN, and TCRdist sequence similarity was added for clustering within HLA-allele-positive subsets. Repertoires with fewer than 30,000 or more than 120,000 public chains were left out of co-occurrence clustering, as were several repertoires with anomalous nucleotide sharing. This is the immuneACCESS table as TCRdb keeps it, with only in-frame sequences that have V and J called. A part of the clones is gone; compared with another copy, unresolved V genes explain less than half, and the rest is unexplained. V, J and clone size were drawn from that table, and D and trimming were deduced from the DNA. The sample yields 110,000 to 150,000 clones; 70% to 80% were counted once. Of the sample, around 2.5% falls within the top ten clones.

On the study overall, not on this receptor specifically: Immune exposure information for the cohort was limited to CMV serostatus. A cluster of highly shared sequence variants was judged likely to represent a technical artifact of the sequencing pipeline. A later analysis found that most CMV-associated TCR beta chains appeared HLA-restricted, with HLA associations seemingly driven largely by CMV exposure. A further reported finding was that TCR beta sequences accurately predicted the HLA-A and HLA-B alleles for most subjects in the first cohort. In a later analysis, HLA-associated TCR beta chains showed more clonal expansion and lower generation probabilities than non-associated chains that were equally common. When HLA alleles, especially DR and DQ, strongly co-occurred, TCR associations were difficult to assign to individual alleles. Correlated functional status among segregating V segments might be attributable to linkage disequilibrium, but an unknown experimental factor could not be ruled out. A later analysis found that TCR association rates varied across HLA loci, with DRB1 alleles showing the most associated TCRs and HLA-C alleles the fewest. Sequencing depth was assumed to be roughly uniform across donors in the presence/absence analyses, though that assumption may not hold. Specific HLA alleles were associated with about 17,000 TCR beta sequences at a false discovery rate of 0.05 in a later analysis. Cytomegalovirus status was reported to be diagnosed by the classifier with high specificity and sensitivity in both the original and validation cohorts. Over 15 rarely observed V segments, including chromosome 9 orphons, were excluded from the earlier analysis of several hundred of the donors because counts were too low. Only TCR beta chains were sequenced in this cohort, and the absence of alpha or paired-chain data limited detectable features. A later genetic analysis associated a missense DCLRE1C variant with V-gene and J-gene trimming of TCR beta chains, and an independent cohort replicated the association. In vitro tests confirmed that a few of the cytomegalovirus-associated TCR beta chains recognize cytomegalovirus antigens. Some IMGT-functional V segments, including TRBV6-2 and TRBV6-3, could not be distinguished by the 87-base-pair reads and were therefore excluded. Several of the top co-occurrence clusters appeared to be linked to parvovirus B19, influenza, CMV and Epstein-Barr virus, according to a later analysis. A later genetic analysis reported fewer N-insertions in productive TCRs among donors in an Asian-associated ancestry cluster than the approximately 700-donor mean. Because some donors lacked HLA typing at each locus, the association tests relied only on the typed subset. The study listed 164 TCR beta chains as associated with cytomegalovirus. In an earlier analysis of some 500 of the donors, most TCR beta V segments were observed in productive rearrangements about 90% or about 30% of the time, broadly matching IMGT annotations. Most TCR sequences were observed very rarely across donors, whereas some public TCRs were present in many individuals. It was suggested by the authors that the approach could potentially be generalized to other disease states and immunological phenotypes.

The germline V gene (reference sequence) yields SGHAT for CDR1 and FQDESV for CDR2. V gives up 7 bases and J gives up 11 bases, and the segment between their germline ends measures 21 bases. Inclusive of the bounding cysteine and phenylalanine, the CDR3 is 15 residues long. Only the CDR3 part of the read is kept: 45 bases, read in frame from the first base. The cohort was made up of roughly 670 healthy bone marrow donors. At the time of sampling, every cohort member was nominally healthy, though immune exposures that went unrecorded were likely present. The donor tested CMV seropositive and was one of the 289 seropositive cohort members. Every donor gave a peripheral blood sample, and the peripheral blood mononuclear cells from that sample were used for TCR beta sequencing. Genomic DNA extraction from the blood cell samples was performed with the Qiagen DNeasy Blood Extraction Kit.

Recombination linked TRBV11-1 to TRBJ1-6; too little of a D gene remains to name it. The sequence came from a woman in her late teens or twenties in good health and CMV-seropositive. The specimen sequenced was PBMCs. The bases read TGTGCCAGCACCAAAGGCGGCCCCGCGCTCACACCCCTCCACTTT. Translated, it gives CASTKGGPALTPLHF. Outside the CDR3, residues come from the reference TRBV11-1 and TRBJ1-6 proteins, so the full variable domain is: EAEVAQSPRYKITEKSQAVAFWCDPISGHATLYWYRQILGQGPELLVQFQDESVVDDSQLPKDRFSAERLKGVDSTLKIQPAELGDSAMYLCASTKGGPALTPLHFGNGTRLTVT.